The 16 T cell receptor beta chains below all came from one sample that was sequenced in a study of T-cell reconstitution after alpha-beta-depleted transplantation in children. A TCRbeta library incorporating unique molecular identifiers was prepared. TCRdb called the PCR reads again in MiXCR, with one record for every CDR3 protein. The sample lists hundreds of thousands of distinct CDR3 sequences, around 7.8% occurring once. Specimen: PBMCs, mostly from graft donor cells, collected 180 days after TCRalphabeta/CD19-depleted stem cell transplant. The receptors originated from a male patient under 18 who had a stem cell transplant for acute lymphoblastic leukemia, so the T cells may come from the graft donor.

This clonotype occurred many times. The chain is built from TRBV5-1 and TRBJ2-7; D unresolved. The CDR3 sequence is 14 residues long. The germline CDR1 and CDR2 sequences are SGHRS and YFSETQ. V lost 4 bases and J lost 3, with 14 bases in between. This chain's CDR3 is CASSREGSNYEQYF. The CDR3 nucleotides are TGCGCCAGCAGCCGTGAAGGGTCCAACTACGAGCAGTACTTC.

Many counts were recorded for this clonotype. V gene TRBV7-8 combines with J gene TRBJ2-3; no clear D. This CDR3 contains 12 residues. Germline lookup yields CDR1 SGHVS and CDR2 FQNEAQ. Trimming stripped 5 bases from V and 6 bases from J, with 9 bases between. CDR3 nucleotides: TGTGCCAGCAGCCGATTCCCCGATACGCAGTATTTT. This encodes CASSRFPDTQYF.

This clonotype was found a few times. The chain couples TRBV21-1 to TRBJ1-2. TRBV21-1 is reported as a pseudogene. The CDR3 length is 13 residues. CDR3 nucleotide sequence: TGTGCCAGCAGCACGGGTTCTAACTATGGCTACACCTTC. Its translation: CASSTGSNYGYTF.

This clonotype appeared many times. This sequence joins TRBV3-1 and TRBJ2-6; 10 nucleotides align to TRBD1. The germline V gene encodes CDR1 LGHDT and CDR2 YNNKEL (reference sequence). The CDR3 length is 16 residues. Losses at the gene ends were 7 bases for V and 1 base for J; bases not matched to a gene: 4. CDR3 sequence (DNA): TGTGCCAGCACCCCGGGACAGGGGTCTGGGGCCAACGTCCTGACTTTC. It yields the protein CASTPGQGSGANVLTF. Combining the CDR3 with reference TRBV3-1 and TRBJ2-6 gives the whole variable domain DTAVSQTPKYLVTQMGNDKSIKCEQNLGHDTMYWYKQDSKKFLKIMFSYNNKELIINETVPNRFSPKSPDKAHLNLHINSLELGDSAVYFCASTPGQGSGANVLTFGAGSRLTVL.

The V gene is TRBV18, the J gene TRBJ1-5; TRBD1 is a possible D gene (6 bases). The CDR3 loop spans 14 amino acids. Germline values: CDR1 KGHSH, CDR2 LQKENI. Trimming pared 4 bases from V and 0 bases from J, leaving 7 bases between. CDR3 nucleotide sequence: TGTGCCAGCTCACGACAGGATAGCAATCAGCCCCAGCATTTT. It encodes CASSRQDSNQPQHF.

This clonotype was counted ten times or more. The chain couples TRBV20-1 to TRBJ2-2, with D possibly TRBD1 on 5 matching bases. The V end lost 1 base, the J end lost 2 bases, and 11 bases lay between the germline ends. The germline gives CDR1 DFQATT, CDR2 SNEGSKA (reference sequence). This CDR3 comprises 15 residues. CDR3 sequence reads: CSARGRQGNTGELFF. DNA of the CDR3: TGCAGTGCTAGAGGTCGGCAGGGAAACACCGGGGAGCTGTTTTTT.

Concerning this clonotype itself: A much larger clone lies a single base off, so this may be a read error. This sequence joins TRBV27 and TRBJ2-3; D unclear. The CDR3 sequence is 14 residues long. Per germline, CDR1 MNHEY and CDR2 SMNVEV (reference sequence). CDR3 nucleotides: TGTGCCAGCAGTTTACGACGGAGCACAGATACGCCGTATTTT. It yields the protein CASSLRRSTDTPYF.

In its sample, this clonotype was seen many times. The chain carries TRBV4-3 and TRBJ2-3; TRBD1 matches 9 bases. From germline, CDR1 is LGHNA and CDR2 YSLEER. The CDR3 length is 16 residues. Germline trimming cut 3 bases from V and 1 base from J; bases unmatched to any gene: 5. As DNA, the CDR3 is TGCGCCAGCAGCCAGATACAGGGGGCGGGCACAGATACGCAGTATTTT. Encoded protein: CASSQIQGAGTDTQYF.

This clonotype was seen ten or more times. This CDR3 is CASSQDTEQYF. For the CDR3, the DNA is TGCGCCAGCAGCCAAGATACCGAGCAGTACTTC. V gene TRBV4-1 combines with J gene TRBJ2-7; no clear D. CDR3 length: 11 residues. Per the germline V gene, CDR1 is MGHRA and CDR2 is YSYEKL. V was trimmed by 0 bases and J by 6 bases, leaving 3 bases between them.

This clonotype was picked up many times. In DNA form, the CDR3 reads TGCGCCAGCAGCCACAGACTAGCGGACAGCACAGATACGCAGTATTTT. It translates to CASSHRLADSTDTQYF. The rearrangement uses TRBV5-1 and TRBJ2-3; 9 bases are shared with TRBD2. The germline V gene has CDR1 SGHRS and CDR2 YFSETQ. There are 16 residues in the CDR3. The J segment lost 0 bases and the V segment lost 4 bases, leaving 6 bases of the junction unmatched.

This clonotype was observed at least ten times. The chain couples TRBV7-9 to TRBJ2-7, with D perhaps matching TRBD1 (6 bases). The germline CDR1 and CDR2 sequences are SEHNR and FQNEAQ (reference sequence). The CDR3 consists of 15 residues. V lost 0 bases and J lost 1, with 10 bases in between. The CDR3 loop is CASSLAGDTSYEQYF. The CDR3 DNA is TGTGCCAGCAGCTTAGCGGGGGACACTTCCTACGAGCAGTACTTC.

Many counts were recorded for this clonotype. This sequence joins TRBV7-9 and TRBJ1-1, with TRBD1 as a possible D gene (5 bases). V shed 9 bases and J shed 0 bases, with 8 bases lying between them. The germline gives CDR1 SEHNR, CDR2 FQNEAQ (reference sequence). This CDR3 is built from 12 residues. CDR3 region: CASRQLNTEAFF. In nucleotides, the CDR3 is TGTGCCAGTCGACAGCTGAACACTGAAGCTTTCTTT.

This clonotype was picked up many times. V is TRBV24-1 and J is TRBJ2-2; TRBD2 aligns across 10 bases. This CDR3 is built from 18 residues. CDR1 is KGHDR and CDR2 is SFDVKD in the germline V gene. The V segment lost 7 bases and the J segment 1 base; nucleotides outside the gene matches: 11. This CDR3 reads CATSRNRASGRNTGELFF. In DNA, the CDR3 is TGTGCCACCAGCCGCAATAGAGCTAGCGGGAGGAACACCGGGGAGCTGTTTTTT.

This clonotype has a count of ten or more. The V and J genes are TRBV7-6 and TRBJ1-4; D gene unclear. V lost 5 bases and J 8 bases, leaving 12 bases between the germline ends. Germline lookup yields CDR1 SGHVS and CDR2 FNYEAQ. This CDR3 comprises 13 residues. In nucleotides, the CDR3 is TGTGCCAGCAGCCCAAATCTGTGGGAAAAACTGTTTTTT. Amino acid sequence: CASSPNLWEKLFF.

There are many counts of this clonotype. CDR3 nucleotide sequence: TGTGCCAGCAGTTACTCGAGAGTCTCGGAGGCCGCCGTGGATGAGACCCAGTACTTC. Protein sequence: CASSYSRVSEAAVDETQYF. This chain connects TRBV6-7 to TRBJ2-5; tentative D call: TRBD2 (5 bases). TRBV6-7 is labeled an ORF, and its function is uncertain. V was cut by 0 bases and J by 5 bases, with 25 bases left in between. The CDR3 spans 19 residues.

Ten or more counts support this clonotype. This sequence joins TRBV6-6 and TRBJ2-7; no definite D call. CDR3 length: 12 residues. Germline V gives CDR1 MNHNY, CDR2 SVGAGI (reference sequence). Trimming took off 6 bases at V and 6 bases at J, with 12 bases between the two ends. In nucleotides, the CDR3 is TGTGCCAGCAGCTATCCGTCCCGCGAGCAGTACTTC. It translates to CASSYPSREQYF.